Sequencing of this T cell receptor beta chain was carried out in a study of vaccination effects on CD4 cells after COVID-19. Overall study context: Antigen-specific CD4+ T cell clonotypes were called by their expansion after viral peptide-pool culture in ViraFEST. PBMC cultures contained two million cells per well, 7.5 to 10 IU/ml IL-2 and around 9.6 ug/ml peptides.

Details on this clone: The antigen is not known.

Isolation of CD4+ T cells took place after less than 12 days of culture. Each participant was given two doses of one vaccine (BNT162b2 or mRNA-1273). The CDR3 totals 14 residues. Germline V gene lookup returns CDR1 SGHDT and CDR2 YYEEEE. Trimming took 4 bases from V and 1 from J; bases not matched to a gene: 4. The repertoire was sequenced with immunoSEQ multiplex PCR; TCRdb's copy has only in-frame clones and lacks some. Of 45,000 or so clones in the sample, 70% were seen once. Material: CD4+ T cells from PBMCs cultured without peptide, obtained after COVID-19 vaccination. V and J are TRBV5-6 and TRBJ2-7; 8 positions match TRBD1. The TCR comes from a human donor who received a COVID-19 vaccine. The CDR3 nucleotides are TGTGCCAGCAGCCGACAGGGGAGTTCCTACGAGCAGTACTTC. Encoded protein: CASSRQGSSYEQYF. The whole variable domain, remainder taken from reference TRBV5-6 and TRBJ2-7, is DAGVTQSPTHLIKTRGQQVTLRCSPKSGHDTVSWYQQALGQGPQFIFQYYEEEERQRGNFPDRFSGHQFPNYSSELNVNALLLGDSALYLCASSRQGSSYEQYFGPGTRLTVT.